This TCR beta chain was sequenced in a study of CDR3 diversity in severe acne. Using its own MiXCR run on the PCR reads, TCRdb lists one record per CDR3 protein. The sample shows fewer than 90,000 distinct CDR3 sequences, approximately 54% of them seen only once. The V segment lost 5 bases and the J segment 8 bases; nucleotides outside the gene matches: 11. There are 16 residues in the CDR3. Germline V gene lookup returns CDR1 MGHDK and CDR2 SYGVNS. The sequencing sample was made of blood. The TCR was taken from a male donor with severe acne vulgaris. The chain carries TRBV25-1 and TRBJ1-6; 8 nucleotides match TRBD1. As DNA, the CDR3 is TGTGCCAGCAGTCCCCAGACAGGGGTGATATATTCACCCCTCCACTTT. It encodes CASSPQTGVIYSPLHF.